This entry describes one T cell receptor (beta chain). Its binding antigen is unknown. No much larger clone exists at a distance of one base, and base qualities are not known. The sample comes from a study of CD8 T cells in Susac syndrome (dated by TCRdb to between 2018 and 2021). Regarding the study in general: The study used repertoire sequencing to test whether antigen drove CD8+ T cell activation and differentiation in Susac syndrome. Clonality of the CD8+ T cell repertoire was compared between roughly twelve healthy donors, about 14 Susac syndrome patients and under 16 multiple sclerosis patients.

RNA was extracted with the RNeasy kit and roughly 0.45 to 1 ug was reverse transcribed using random hexamers. TCR beta CDR3 regions were amplified with the immunoSEQ multiplex PCR assay covering 54 Vbeta and 13 Jbeta segments. PCR amplification bias was corrected using a synthetic template baseline for primer optimization and computational correction. In the source study's methods: Reads were annotated to V, D and J genes according to IMGT and were analyzed with immunoSEQ Analyzer, with only productive sequences retained. Clonality was computed as one minus Shannon entropy normalized by log2 of the number of productive unique sequences. Public and private clones were assessed among the 100 most prevalent clones of each patient and control. Clones were defined as Susac-specific if absent from the healthy and MS cohorts, from 1052 published viral clones and from other ImmuneACCESS disease sequences. TCRdb trimmed the raw reads at Q25, called clones with MiXCR and kept productive beta chains. Rows merge per CDR3 protein into single entries with the most common DNA and genes. These V and J calls originate from TCRdb's pipeline instead of the authors' own analysis. The sample yields fewer than 350,000 distinct CDR3 sequences; roughly 85% were counted once. Roughly 0.22% of the sample belongs to the ten largest clones.

Peripheral blood CD8+ and CD4+ T cells from healthy donors, Susac syndrome patients and multiple sclerosis patients were profiled using high-throughput TCR beta sequencing. The multiple sclerosis controls were treatment-naive patients whose relapsing-remitting disease, either stable or active, fulfilled the revised McDonald criteria. Bulk CD8+ and CD4+ T cells were purified by magnetic negative isolation, while CD8+ TEMRA cells were enriched using FACS. Blood was collected in EDTA tubes and processed within 24 hours, with PBMCs isolated through density gradient centrifugation. PBMCs intended for TCR sequencing were frozen in liquid nitrogen and were later thawed in a 37 degrees C water bath. The sorted or isolated CD4+, CD8+ and CD8+ TEMRA cells had a purity of 90% or higher. Broader findings and caveats from the paper: The study acknowledged that relatively few individuals were included in the TCR sequencing and HLA analysis.

This TCR came from a human donor with multiple sclerosis. Sequenced material: CD8+ T cells from PBMCs.

The CDR3 region reads CASSIGASGLSSYNEQFF. The nucleotides read TGTGCCAGTAGTATAGGGGCTAGCGGCCTGAGCTCCTACAATGAGCAGTTCTTC. The chain uses TRBV19 and TRBJ2-1; TRBD2 matches 7 bases in the middle. Sequences LNHDA (CDR1) and SQIVND (CDR2) are obtained from the germline V gene (reference sequence). Germline trimming: 1 base from V, 0 bases from J; junction bases outside gene matches: 9. The CDR3 goes from the cysteine to the phenylalanine over 18 residues. Of the read, only the CDR3 DNA is kept; its 54 bases are in frame from base 1.